This T cell receptor (beta chain) is drawn from a study of blood T cell repertoires in COVID-19. Study details: Sites in the United States, Italy and Spain provided acute and convalescent COVID-19 samples.

Losses at the gene ends were 4 bases for V and 9 bases for J; bases not matched to a gene: 7. Germline lookup yields CDR1 MNHNS and CDR2 SASEGT. The CDR3 runs 16 residues. Data came from immunoSEQ multiplex PCR; TCRdb stores just in-frame clones and leaves some out. The data show approximately 240,000 clones, 82% seen once. V and J are TRBV6-1 and TRBJ2-1, with 15 bases identical to TRBD2. The material sequenced was peripheral blood. This TCR was sampled from a woman over 75 with active or convalescent COVID-19. CDR3 sequence (DNA): TGTGCCAGCAGTGCCTGGACTAGCGGGAGGGGTGGTGAGCAGTTCTTC. Translated, it gives CASSAWTSGRGGEQFF.